The clone carrying this T cell receptor (beta chain) was observed a single time. The antigen is unknown. CDR3 length: 15 amino acids. The V gene's germline CDR1 is SGHNT and CDR2 YYREEE (reference sequence). Unmatched junction bases numbered 9, after V lost 5 bases and J lost 6 bases. This specimen comes from a study of cytomegalovirus exposure and HLA in healthy donors. General study findings and limits: Through in vitro validation, three CMV-associated chains were shown to be specific for CMV antigens. The authors enumerated some 170 TCR beta chains as linked to cytomegalovirus. Within the 130 or so validation repertoires, first-cohort TCR clusters tended to co-occur, according to a later analysis.

The table came from immunoSEQ multiplex PCR; TCRdb's copy has only in-frame clones and leaves some out. The sample carries 180,000 or so clones, around nine tenths recorded once. This TCR came from a woman aged 25-40 years in good health and CMV-seronegative. The gene calls are TRBV5-4 and TRBJ2-3, with TRBD2 matching 10 bases. Sequences were obtained from PBMCs. The CDR3 DNA reads as TGTGCCAGCAGTCTGCCAGCGGGGGGGCTGGATACGCAGTATTTT. Its translation is CASSLPAGGLDTQYF.